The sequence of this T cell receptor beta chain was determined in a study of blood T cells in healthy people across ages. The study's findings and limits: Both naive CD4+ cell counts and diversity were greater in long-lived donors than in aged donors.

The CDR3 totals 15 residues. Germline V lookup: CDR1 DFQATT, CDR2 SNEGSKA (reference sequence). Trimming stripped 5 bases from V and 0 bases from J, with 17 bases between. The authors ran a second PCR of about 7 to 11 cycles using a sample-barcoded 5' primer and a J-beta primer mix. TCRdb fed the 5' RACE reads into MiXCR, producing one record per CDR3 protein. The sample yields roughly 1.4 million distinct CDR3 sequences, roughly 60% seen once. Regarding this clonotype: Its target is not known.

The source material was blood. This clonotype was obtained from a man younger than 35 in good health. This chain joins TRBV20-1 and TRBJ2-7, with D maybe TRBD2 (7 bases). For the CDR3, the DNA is TGCAGTGCTTCACAGAGGGGGGGTTCCTCCTACGAGCAGTACTTC. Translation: CSASQRGGSSYEQYF.